A single sample is the source of the 30 T cell receptor beta chains below, sequenced in a study of PD-L1 blockade in urothelial cancer. Profiled with immunoSEQ multiplex PCR; TCRdb holds only in-frame clones, not every one. The sample holds under 70,000 clones; 65% to 90% are singletons and the top ten take roughly 14%. The time point is: pretreatment peripheral blood. The starting material was PBMCs, obtained around atezolizumab (anti-PD-L1) treatment. The source of these receptors is a man between 65 and 85 years old with urothelial cancer.

The genes are TRBV6-9 and TRBJ2-7; D remains unclear. Germline V CDR1 and CDR2: MNHGY, SVAAGI. V dropped 0 bases and J dropped 4 bases, with 16 bases sitting between them. CDR3 length: 16 amino acids. The CDR3 coding sequence is TGTGCCAGCAGTTATTCGGGCCGAGCCGGTCGGTACGAGCAGTACTTC. The encoded protein is CASSYSGRAGRYEQYF.

The rearrangement joins TRBV18 to TRBJ1-1; TRBD1 agrees at 7 bases. This CDR3 has 12 amino acids. V was clipped by 0 bases and J by 8 bases; unmatched bases: 0. The germline CDR1 and CDR2 sequences are KGHSH and LQKENI. The CDR3 spells CASSPPRGEAFF. CDR3 DNA sequence: TGTGCCAGCTCACCACCCAGGGGGGAAGCTTTCTTT.

The chain uses TRBV28 and TRBJ2-7, with 7 positions matching TRBD2. Germline lookup yields CDR1 MDHEN and CDR2 SYDVKM. V shed 7 bases and J 3 bases; nucleotides not matched to a gene: 3. The CDR3 contains 12 residues. This CDR3 is CASTGGSYEQYF. The CDR3 DNA reads TGTGCCAGCACAGGCGGGAGCTACGAGCAGTACTTC. The entire variable domain, with the rest obtained from reference TRBV28 and TRBJ2-7, is as follows: DVKVTQSSRYLVKRTGEKVFLECVQDMDHENMFWYRQDPGLGLRLIYFSYDVKMKEKGDIPEGYSVSREKKERFSLILESASTNQTSMYLCASTGGSYEQYFGPGTRLTVT.

V is TRBV6-4 and J is TRBJ2-1; TRBD2 agrees at 10 bases. J gave up 9 bases and V 2 bases, and 10 bases lay outside the gene matches. Germline CDR1 MRHNA, CDR2 SNTAGT. There are 16 residues in the CDR3. The CDR3 DNA follows: TGTGCCAGCAGTGACGGGCTAGCGGGAGATGCCGGTGAGCAGTTCTTC. Protein product: CASSDGLAGDAGEQFF.

This clone showed up just a few times. The rearrangement joins TRBV6-1 to TRBJ2-7, with TRBD1 matching over 7 bases. Germline CDR1 MNHNS, CDR2 SASEGT. J was trimmed by 2 bases and V by 0 bases; bases with no gene match: 4. The length of the CDR3 is 15 residues. CDR3 amino acids: CASSEAGTAAYEQYF. The CDR3 DNA sequence: TGTGCCAGCAGTGAAGCCGGGACAGCTGCCTACGAGCAGTACTTC.

This rearrangement joins TRBV18 to TRBJ1-5; perhaps TRBD1 as D (5 bases). Deletions cut 2 bases from V and 7 bases from J, with 12 bases between. Germline V gene data show CDR1 as KGHSH and CDR2 as LQKENI. The CDR3 loop spans 14 amino acids. CDR3 amino acids: CASSPDSREQPQHF. The CDR3 nucleotides are TGTGCCAGCTCACCAGACAGTAGGGAACAGCCCCAGCATTTT. The whole variable domain, remainder taken from reference TRBV18 and TRBJ1-5, is NAGVMQNPRHLVRRRGQEARLRCSPMKGHSHVYWYRQLPEEGLKFMVYLQKENIIDESGMPKERFSAEFPKEGPSILRIQQVVRGDSAAYFCASSPDSREQPQHFGDGTRLSIL.

The chain uses TRBV7-9 and TRBJ2-1; D unresolved. Germline V gene sequence: CDR1 SEHNR, CDR2 FQNEAQ (reference sequence). V dropped 3 bases and J dropped 7 bases, with 4 bases sitting between them. The CDR3 length is 11 residues. The CDR3 DNA follows: TGTGCCAGCAGCTTCCGGAATGAGCAGTTCTTC. It codes for CASSFRNEQFF.

The chain has TRBV6-1 and TRBJ2-1, with 12 bases that match TRBD2. From germline, CDR1 is MNHNS and CDR2 SASEGT. This CDR3 spans 15 amino acids. Germline trimming cut 6 bases from V and 3 bases from J; bases unmatched to any gene: 3. In nucleotides, the CDR3 is TGTGCCAGCAGCTTGACTAGCGGGAGCTACAATGAGCAGTTCTTC. Residues: CASSLTSGSYNEQFF.

The chain uses TRBV5-1 and TRBJ2-7, with D perhaps TRBD1 (8 bases). The length of the CDR3 is 15 residues. Trimming left V 4 bases short and J 6 bases short, with 20 bases between. Germline CDR1 is SGHRS and CDR2 is YFSETQ. CDR3 in amino acids: CASSLITGGVSEQYF. DNA for the CDR3: TGCGCCAGCAGCCTAATCACAGGGGGGGTAAGCGAGCAGTACTTC.

This clone was seen more than once but under ten times. The chain is built from TRBV28 and TRBJ1-5; the match to TRBD1 covers 10 bases. Per germline, CDR1 MDHEN and CDR2 SYDVKM. J was trimmed by 1 base and V by 4 bases; bases with no gene match: 4. This CDR3 region has 16 residues. The CDR3 DNA is TGTGCCAGCAGTTCGCGACAGGGGGCGAGCAATCAGCCCCAGCATTTT. Encoded protein: CASSSRQGASNQPQHF.

The chain has TRBV9 and TRBJ2-7; TRBD2 aligns across 8 bases. The CDR3 sequence is 15 residues long. The germline V gene encodes CDR1 SGDLS and CDR2 YYNGEE. V shed 0 bases and J 0 bases; nucleotides not matched to a gene: 2. CDR3 in DNA: TGTGCCAGCAGCGTAGGGAGCGGGAGCTCCTACGAGCAGTACTTC. This translates into CASSVGSGSSYEQYF.

The chain uses TRBV2 and TRBJ1-1; a possible D gene is TRBD1 (5 bases). V lost 8 bases and J 1 base, leaving 11 bases between the germline ends. The CDR3 totals 13 residues. Germline lookup yields CDR1 SNHLY and CDR2 FYNNEI. The DNA for the CDR3 is TGTGCCAGCCTGGGGGGGGAGAACACTGAAGCTTTCTTT. It translates to CASLGGENTEAFF. Full variable domain (missing parts from reference TRBV2 and TRBJ1-1): EPEVTQTPSHQVTQMGQEVILRCVPISNHLYFYWYRQILGQKVEFLVSFYNNEISEKSEIFDDQFSVERPDGSNFTLKIRSTKLEDSAMYFCASLGGENTEAFFGQGTRLTVV.

This clone was counted only a few times. The rearrangement uses TRBV6-5 and TRBJ2-1, with no clear D. Trimming took 2 bases from V and 1 from J, leaving 9 bases between them. The CDR3 runs to 15 residues. Germline CDR1 is MNHEY and CDR2 is SVGAGI. CDR3 amino acids: CASSYGGRSYNEQFF. CDR3 sequence (DNA): TGTGCCAGCAGTTACGGCGGTAGATCCTACAATGAGCAGTTCTTC.

The chain is built from TRBV7-8 and TRBJ2-1; D possibly corresponds to TRBD2 (6 bases). The CDR3 has 17 amino acids. CDR1 is SGHVS, CDR2 FQNEAQ, per germline. V was cut by 8 bases and J by 9 bases, with 29 bases left in between. The CDR3 loop reads CASEAYGRLEFLSEQFF. The CDR3 coding sequence is TGTGCCAGCGAAGCTTATGGGCGACTAGAGTTTCTGAGTGAGCAGTTCTTC.

The V and J genes are TRBV2 and TRBJ1-5, with TRBD1 matching 7 bases. The V segment lost 7 bases and the J segment 7 bases; nucleotides outside the gene matches: 7. The CDR3 consists of 13 residues. Germline values: CDR1 SNHLY, CDR2 FYNNEI. The CDR3 coding sequence is TGTGCCAGCACTGCGACAGGGAGCCAGCCCCAGCATTTT. It is translated as CASTATGSQPQHF.

The chain recombines TRBV10-3 with TRBJ2-7; a weak D match, TRBD1 (6 bases). V lost 6 bases and J lost 5, with 17 bases in between. The CDR3 loop spans 14 amino acids. The germline V gene encodes CDR1 ENHRY and CDR2 SYGVKD. CDR3 sequence reads: CAIRDSIGPDEQYF. The DNA of the CDR3 is TGTGCCATCAGGGACAGCATAGGGCCCGACGAGCAGTACTTC.

This clone was observed a single time. V and J are TRBV18 and TRBJ2-1; 10 bases map to TRBD2. The CDR3 consists of 16 residues. The J segment lost 4 bases and the V segment lost 3 bases, leaving 6 bases of the junction unmatched. Looked up from germline, CDR1 is KGHSH and CDR2 is LQKENI. The CDR3 DNA follows: TGTGCCAGCTCACCCTCTAGCGGGAGTCAGTACAATGAGCAGTTCTTC. It specifies CASSPSSGSQYNEQFF.

The rearrangement links TRBV7-3 to TRBJ1-2; 11 bases are shared with TRBD1. This CDR3 is built from 15 residues. V lost 4 bases, J lost 7 bases, and 8 bases stayed unmatched. CDR1 and CDR2 from the germline V gene are SGHTA and FQGTGA. CDR3 amino acids: CASSSGTGGSGGYTF. DNA for the CDR3: TGTGCCAGCAGCTCAGGGACAGGGGGGTCTGGTGGCTACACCTTC.

The chain joins TRBV29-1 to TRBJ1-2; 7 bases are shared with TRBD1. CDR3 length: 12 amino acids. From germline, CDR1 is SQVTM and CDR2 ANQGSEA. The V gene end was trimmed by 5 bases and the J gene end by 6 bases; junction bases not matched to a gene: 6. The CDR3 sequence is CSVSDRSNGYTF. In DNA form, the CDR3 reads TGCAGCGTTTCGGACAGGTCGAATGGCTACACCTTC.

This chain uses TRBV7-6 with TRBJ1-1; 8 bases fit TRBD1. Germline V gene data show CDR1 as SGHVS and CDR2 as FNYEAQ. The ends lost 9 bases at V and 8 bases at J; junction bases unmatched: 8. The CDR3 contains 12 residues. The CDR3 DNA sequence: TGTGCCAGTAGGACCGGGACAGGAGAAGCTTTCTTT. Encoded protein: CASRTGTGEAFF.

V gene TRBV28 combines with J gene TRBJ2-1, with 7 bases matching TRBD1. Germline trimming cut 6 bases from V and 1 base from J; bases unmatched to any gene: 6. The CDR3 totals 15 residues. Germline CDR1 and CDR2: MDHEN and SYDVKM. The DNA of the CDR3 is TGTGCCAGCAGAAAGGACAGGAGGTCCTACAATGAGCAGTTCTTC. Its translation: CASRKDRRSYNEQFF.

In its sample, this clone was seen once. V gene TRBV7-9 combines with J gene TRBJ2-5, with 16 bases identical to TRBD2. This CDR3 has 16 residues. V trimming: 5 bases; J trimming: 3 bases; junction bases outside the gene matches: 3. Germline V gives CDR1 SEHNR, CDR2 FQNEAQ (reference sequence). The CDR3: CASSLGLAGGEETQYF. CDR3 bases: TGTGCCAGCAGCCTGGGACTAGCGGGAGGGGAAGAGACCCAGTACTTC.

V and J are TRBV30 and TRBJ1-4, with a tentative D call TRBD1 (6 bases). The V end was cut by 0 bases, the J end by 6 bases, with 17 bases between. Germline assignment: CDR1 GTSNPN and CDR2 SVGIG (reference sequence). This CDR3 has 16 residues. CDR3 loop: CAWSVGEQGEDEKLFF. Here the CDR3 DNA reads TGTGCCTGGAGTGTAGGGGAACAGGGAGAAGATGAAAAACTGTTTTTT.

This rearrangement joins TRBV18 to TRBJ2-7; TRBD2 agrees at 7 bases. The junction had 16 bases not matched to a gene; V was cut back by 8 bases and J by 6 bases. CDR1 and CDR2 (germline): KGHSH, LQKENI. The CDR3 extends over 15 amino acids. CDR3 in amino acids: CASGLAAGEIGEQYF. In DNA, the CDR3 is TGTGCCAGCGGGTTAGCGGCGGGAGAAATAGGCGAGCAGTACTTC. Full variable domain (rest looked up from reference TRBV18 and TRBJ2-7): NAGVMQNPRHLVRRRGQEARLRCSPMKGHSHVYWYRQLPEEGLKFMVYLQKENIIDESGMPKERFSAEFPKEGPSILRIQQVVRGDSAAYFCASGLAAGEIGEQYFGPGTRLTVT.

V usage is TRBV28 and J usage is TRBJ2-7; 7 nucleotides line up with TRBD1. The CDR3 has 14 amino acids. Germline CDR1 and CDR2: MDHEN and SYDVKM. Trimming at V came to 6 bases and at J to 4 bases, leaving 9 bases not matched to a gene. CDR3 in DNA: TGTGCCAGCAGGCGACAGGGTGGGGATTACGAGCAGTACTTC. This translates into CASRRQGGDYEQYF.

Only one count was recorded for this clone. This chain links TRBV10-3 with TRBJ2-3; the D gene is possibly TRBD2 (6 bases). The germline CDR1 and CDR2 sequences are ENHRY and SYGVKD. The CDR3 consists of 17 residues. V lost 0 bases and J lost 14, with 27 bases in between. CDR3 loop: CAISESASEGGHRYAYF. The CDR3 DNA sequence: TGTGCCATCAGTGAGTCCGCTAGCGAGGGCGGGCACAGATACGCGTATTTT.

CDR3 residues: CASSSGTGVRNTIYF. DNA for the CDR3: TGTGCCAGTAGTTCCGGGACAGGCGTGCGAAACACCATATATTTT. The chain is built from TRBV19 and TRBJ1-3; 8 bases align to TRBD1. The CDR3 loop spans 15 amino acids. V was clipped by 5 bases and J by 5 bases; unmatched bases: 8. The germline V gene has CDR1 LNHDA and CDR2 SQIVND (reference sequence).

This clone was seen more than once but under ten times. This chain connects TRBV13 to TRBJ2-5; 8 nucleotides align to TRBD1. Looked up from germline, CDR1 is PRHDT and CDR2 is FYEKMQ (reference sequence). After removal of 2 bases from V and 4 bases from J, the junction contained 9 bases not matched to a gene. CDR3 size: 16 residues. CDR3 sequence reads: CASSLQGQGHGETQYF. The CDR3 DNA reads TGTGCCAGCAGCTTACAAGGACAGGGCCATGGAGAGACCCAGTACTTC.

The rearrangement links TRBV11-2 to TRBJ2-7, with 7 nucleotides matching TRBD1. CDR1 SGHAT and CDR2 FQNNGV come from the germline V gene. The CDR3 consists of 13 residues. J was trimmed by 7 bases and V by 3 bases; bases with no gene match: 6. CDR3 residues: CASSLAGGWEQYF. The CDR3, as DNA: TGTGCCAGCAGCTTGGCAGGGGGTTGGGAGCAGTACTTC.

The chain is built from TRBV2 and TRBJ2-7; 7 bases match TRBD2. Trimming cost V 7 bases and J 2 bases; bases outside gene matches: 20. There are 18 residues in the CDR3. CDR1 is SNHLY, CDR2 FYNNEI, per germline. CDR3 protein: CASTVTPSSGVGAYEQYF. CDR3 coding DNA: TGTGCCAGCACCGTCACCCCTTCTAGCGGAGTAGGGGCCTACGAGCAGTACTTC.